The entry that follows covers one TCR beta chain sequence. Its antigen is unknown. This specimen belongs to a study of Ad26.COV2.S vaccination and SARS-CoV-2 variants. Study outcomes and limitations: Vaccinated individuals (as opposed to placebo recipients) had higher spike-specific TCR breadth.

This table comes from immunoSEQ multiplex PCR, and its TCRdb copy is limited to in-frame clones, with some not included. The table lists fewer than 600,000 clones, about nine tenths of them singletons, with around 1.8% in the top ten. Treatment: some 19 received Ad26.COV2.S at low or high dose, single or two shots; about 5 received placebo; per-sample allocation not given. Sampling occurred on day 63 after the first vaccine or placebo injection. Donor was an adult aged 18-55 years in Boston. The CDR3 extends over 15 amino acids. V lost 0 bases and J lost 0, with 9 bases in between. Germline V CDR1 and CDR2: GTSNPN, SVGIG (reference sequence).

The receptor's source is a person aged 18 to 59 who received the Ad26.COV2.S COVID-19 vaccine or a placebo. Here the sequenced sample was peripheral blood, taken in a trial of Ad26.COV2.S vaccine versus placebo. The chain joins TRBV30 to TRBJ1-3; D ambiguous. In nucleotides, the CDR3 is TGTGCCTGGAGTGTAAACTTTCTCTCTGGAAACACCATATATTTT. It is translated as CAWSVNFLSGNTIYF. Looking up the rest from reference TRBV30 and TRBJ1-3 gives the full variable domain: SQTIHQWPATLVQPVGSPLSLECTVEGTSNPNLYWYRQAAGRGLQLLFYSVGIGQISSEVPQNLSASRPQDRQFILSSKKLLLSDSGFYLCAWSVNFLSGNTIYFGEGSWLTVV.